This T cell receptor (beta chain) comes out of a study of shared clonotypes between healthy human individuals. This CDR3 contains 13 residues. V dropped 6 bases and J dropped 3 bases, with 9 bases sitting between them. CDR1 and CDR2 (germline): SEHNR, FQNEAQ (reference sequence). CD45RO-negative, CCR7-positively selected cells formed the naive CD8 fraction, excluding terminally differentiated effector memory CD45RA+ cells. Data came from immunoSEQ multiplex PCR; TCRdb stores just in-frame clones and leaves some out. The repertoire includes about 1,800,000 clones, approximately 95% of them detected once, and less than 1.5% sits in the top ten.

Sequencing was carried out using naive CD8+ T cells sorted from blood. V and J are TRBV7-9 and TRBJ1-5; D uncertain. This clonotype was obtained from a man aged 18 to 30 in good health. CDR3 DNA sequence: TGTGCCAGCAGTCGGGAGGTCAATCAGCCCCAGCATTTT. It translates to CASSREVNQPQHF. The full variable domain, in which reference TRBV7-9 and TRBJ1-5 provide the parts outside the CDR3, is DTGVSQNPRHKITKRGQNVTFRCDPISEHNRLYWYRQTLGQGPEFLTYFQNEAQLEKSRLLSDRFSAERPKGSFSTLEIQRTEQGDSAMYLCASSREVNQPQHFGDGTRLSIL.